The 9 T cell receptor beta chains reported below all come from one sample, sequenced in a study of T cell repertoires in cytomegalovirus infection. Antigens for these TCRs are unknown. TCRdb analysed the reads with MiXCR anew, one entry per CDR3 protein. In the table there are hundreds of thousands of distinct CDR3 sequences, 25% to 40% of which are singletons. This sample comprised cultured CD8+ T cells from PBMCs, obtained from culture after CMV antigen stimulation. These receptors originate from a human donor in good health (CMV status not recorded). Some clones in this sample may be carry-over from other donors' samples.

The chain couples TRBV9 to TRBJ2-1; TRBD2 might be the D (5 bases). The ends were cut back, 3 bases at V and 5 bases at J, with 12 bases in the middle. This CDR3 comprises 14 residues. Germline V lookup: CDR1 SGDLS, CDR2 YYNGEE. In DNA, the CDR3 is TGTGCCAGCAGCGGAGCATTCGGGGACAATGAGCAGTTCTTC. The encoded protein is CASSGAFGDNEQFF.

Many counts were recorded for this clonotype. The J gene is TRBJ2-1, the V gene TRBV7-8; tentatively, D is TRBD2 (5 bases). Looked up from germline, CDR1 is SGHVS and CDR2 is FQNEAQ. Trimming removed 6 bases at V and 8 bases at J, with 20 bases between. The CDR3 extends over 15 amino acids. The CDR3 DNA is TGTGCCAGCAGTTCGGACTGGCTGATTGAGGATGAGCAGTTCTTC. Translation: CASSSDWLIEDEQFF.

This clonotype was counted ten times or more. The genes are TRBV7-9 and TRBJ2-7; D uncertain. Germline CDR1 and CDR2: SEHNR and FQNEAQ (reference sequence). CDR3 length: 15 residues. V was pared by 5 bases and J by 6 bases, with 20 bases between. CDR3 amino acids: CASSNPTTPDAEQYF. As DNA, the CDR3 is TGTGCCAGCAGCAACCCGACAACCCCAGACGCCGAGCAGTACTTC. Full variable domain (missing parts from reference TRBV7-9 and TRBJ2-7): DTGVSQNPRHKITKRGQNVTFRCDPISEHNRLYWYRQTLGQGPEFLTYFQNEAQLEKSRLLSDRFSAERPKGSFSTLEIQRTEQGDSAMYLCASSNPTTPDAEQYFGPGTRLTVT.

V usage is TRBV7-9 and J usage is TRBJ2-7, with 7 positions matching TRBD1. The ends lost 5 bases at V and 0 bases at J; junction bases unmatched: 7. Germline loops: CDR1 SEHNR, CDR2 FQNEAQ (reference sequence). The CDR3 length is 15 residues. CDR3 sequence reads: CASSGQVGSSYEQYF. Written as DNA, the CDR3 is TGTGCCAGCAGCGGACAGGTGGGGAGCTCCTACGAGCAGTACTTC.

In its sample, this clonotype was seen a few times. CDR3 residues: CASSPATELAGTYEQYV. The CDR3 region has the DNA TGTGCCAGCAGTCCGGCGACTGAGCTAGCGGGGACCTACGAGCAGTACGTC. The rearrangement uses TRBV6-6 and TRBJ2-7; 9 bases are shared with TRBD2. The V gene's germline CDR1 is MNHNY and CDR2 SVGAGI (reference sequence). This CDR3 spans 17 amino acids. The J segment lost 2 bases and the V segment lost 5 bases, leaving 13 bases of the junction unmatched.

The rearrangement links TRBV11-2 to TRBJ2-3, with 7 bases aligning to TRBD2. The CDR3 loop spans 15 amino acids. Germline CDR1 reads SGHAT; CDR2 reads FQNNGV. V gave up 4 bases and J gave up 2 bases; unmatched junction bases: 6. CDR3 in DNA: TGTGCCAGCAGCTCCAGGGACTACACCACAGATACGCAGTATTTT. It codes for CASSSRDYTTDTQYF.

The table lists this clonotype with many counts. V and J are TRBV7-8 and TRBJ2-1, with TRBD2 matching over 7 bases. CDR3 length: 16 residues. J lost 0 bases, V lost 5 bases, and 7 bases had no gene match. Per the germline V gene, CDR1 is SGHVS and CDR2 is FQNEAQ. CDR3 DNA sequence: TGTGCCAGCAGCCGAGCGGGGATGAGCTCCTACAATGAGCAGTTCTTC. The encoded protein is CASSRAGMSSYNEQFF.

This rearrangement joins TRBV5-6 to TRBJ1-5; D ambiguous. The CDR3 is 13 amino acids. Germline V gene data show CDR1 as SGHDT and CDR2 as YYEEEE. The V end was cut by 0 bases, the J end by 6 bases, with 7 bases between. The CDR3 region is CASSLDGRQPQHF. As DNA, the CDR3 is TGTGCCAGCAGCTTGGATGGGCGTCAGCCCCAGCATTTT.

A few counts support this clonotype. The rearrangement uses TRBV9 and TRBJ2-1, with D hard to call. The V and J ends lost 2 bases and 1 base respectively, with 7 bases between them. The CDR3 runs 14 residues. Germline V gene sequence: CDR1 SGDLS, CDR2 YYNGEE. The chain's CDR3 is CASSVWDSYNEQFF. CDR3 sequence (DNA): TGTGCCAGCAGCGTGTGGGATTCCTACAATGAGCAGTTCTTC.